The clone carrying this TCR beta chain has at least ten counts. The target antigen is unknown. The source of the sample is a study of tumor and adjacent non-tumor tissue in lung cancer. Study-wide background: Stage I to III disease affected about nine men and roughly 5 women aged roughly 30 to 76.

Three rounds of nested PCR, following a modified ARM-PCR protocol, produced the TCRbeta library. Each CDR3 protein gets one entry after TCRdb re-called the multiplex PCR reads with MiXCR. The sample holds under 250,000 distinct CDR3 sequences, about two thirds seen once. The template was RNA from unsorted bulk tissue. Donors were chemotherapy-naive, newly diagnosed lung cancer surgical patients in China, August–November 2014. Study conclusions and caveats: Tumor TCR diversity, when higher, was linked to shorter survival.

Material: lung tumor tissue. This sequence was found in a man between 60 and 70 years old with non-small cell lung cancer.

The CDR3 DNA sequence: TGCAGCGTTGGACAGGGGGGTGGGTTGAATGAGCAGTTCTTC. It specifies CSVGQGGGLNEQFF. This chain joins TRBV29-1 and TRBJ2-1; TRBD1 matches at 9 bases. V lost 4 bases to trimming and J lost 7 bases; unmatched junction nucleotides: 8. CDR3 length equals 14 residues. Germline CDR1 reads SQVTM; CDR2 reads ANQGSEA.